These 16 T cell receptor beta chains originate from one sample sequenced in a study of tumor-infiltrating lymphocytes in localized non-small cell lung cancer. Assay used: immunoSEQ multiplex PCR; TCRdb lists only in-frame clones, some missing. Of about 9,700 clones in the sample, around 73% are singletons; the top ten hold 8.5% to 10%. Sequencing was carried out using lung tumor tissue. The receptors here all came from a human donor with non-small cell lung cancer.

V is TRBV11-2 and J is TRBJ1-1, with TRBD1 identical over 8 bases. The CDR3 sequence is 17 residues long. V gave up 5 bases and J gave up 11 bases; unmatched junction bases: 22. Per the germline V gene, CDR1 is SGHAT and CDR2 is FQNNGV. The CDR3 sequence: CASSKLATRQGAPRAFF. CDR3 DNA sequence: TGTGCCAGCAGCAAATTAGCGACGCGTCAGGGGGCTCCGCGGGCTTTCTTT.

This sequence joins TRBV19 and TRBJ2-6, with D maybe TRBD1 (6 bases). V lost 10 bases and J 2 bases, leaving 15 bases between the germline ends. Germline-derived CDR1 and CDR2 are LNHDA and SQIVND (reference sequence). This CDR3 contains 15 residues. CDR3: CATATGPPGANVLTF. As DNA, the CDR3 is TGTGCCACTGCGACAGGCCCCCCTGGGGCCAACGTCCTGACTTTC.

DNA of the CDR3: TGTGCCAGTAGTACAACCGGGACAGGGGTTGAAAACATTCAGTACTTC. It is translated as CASSTTGTGVENIQYF. This chain connects TRBV19 to TRBJ2-4, with 10 bases that match TRBD1. The CDR3 runs 16 residues. In germline, CDR1 is LNHDA, CDR2 SQIVND (reference sequence). The V and J ends lost 4 bases and 5 bases, in that order; junction bases with no gene match: 8.

The chain is built from TRBV5-6 and TRBJ2-1, with D unresolved. The germline V gene encodes CDR1 SGHDT and CDR2 YYEEEE. The V and J ends lost 4 bases and 1 base respectively, with 12 bases between them. This CDR3 is 15 amino acids long. CDR3 region: CASSPTPRSYNEQFF. The DNA of the CDR3 is TGTGCCAGCAGCCCGACACCCAGGTCCTACAATGAGCAGTTCTTC.

The V gene is TRBV19, the J gene TRBJ2-1; 8 nucleotides match TRBD2. In germline, CDR1 is LNHDA, CDR2 SQIVND (reference sequence). With 4 bases clipped from V and 7 bases from J, the junction kept 0 bases outside the gene matches. The CDR3 has 12 residues. The CDR3 here is CASSKRENEQFF. The CDR3 DNA reads TGTGCCAGTAGTAAGCGGGAGAATGAGCAGTTCTTC.

Turning to this clone: Other nucleotide sequences in the sample specify the same CDR3. The chain employs TRBV19 and TRBJ1-3, with a tentative D call TRBD1 (5 bases). CDR3 length: 14 amino acids. Germline CDR1 reads LNHDA; CDR2 reads SQIVND (reference sequence). The V end lost 5 bases, the J end lost 0 bases, and 8 bases lay between the germline ends. CDR3 in DNA: TGTGCCAGTAGTTCGGGGGGCTCTGGAAACACCATATATTTT. It yields the protein CASSSGGSGNTIYF.

This chain links TRBV7-3 with TRBJ2-3; D remains ambiguous. The CDR3 runs 13 residues. Germline V gene data show CDR1 as SGHTA and CDR2 as FQGTGA. V was shortened by 6 bases and J by 5 bases, with 12 bases between the two germline ends. CDR3 sequence reads: CASSQPPGDTQYF. Here the CDR3 DNA reads TGTGCCAGCAGTCAACCCCCAGGAGATACGCAGTATTTT.

This clone was observed a handful of times. The rearrangement uses TRBV18 and TRBJ2-5, with D maybe TRBD1 (5 bases). There are 15 residues in the CDR3. Germline assignment: CDR1 KGHSH and CDR2 LQKENI. The V end lost 5 bases, the J end lost 0 bases, and 13 bases lay between the germline ends. CDR3 nucleotides: TGTGCCAGCTCAACCCGTACAGGAGACCAAGAGACCCAGTACTTC. This translates into CASSTRTGDQETQYF.

The chain employs TRBV6-6 and TRBJ2-7; 10 nucleotides agree with TRBD1. With 6 bases clipped from V and 9 bases from J, the junction kept 11 bases outside the gene matches. The CDR3 totals 14 residues. Per germline, CDR1 MNHNY and CDR2 SVGAGI (reference sequence). CDR3 in amino acids: CASRIGTGVVRQYF. The DNA for the CDR3 is TGTGCCAGCAGAATCGGGACAGGGGTGGTTCGGCAGTACTTC.

About this clone: The junction and the germline gene differ at one end; a read error may be behind it. The chain recombines TRBV7-3 with TRBJ2-1, with D tentatively TRBD1 (5 bases). CDR3 length: 16 residues. CDR1 and CDR2 from the germline V gene are SGHTA and FQGTGA. The CDR3 coding sequence is TGTGCCAGCAGCCCCCCTGGGGCGAGCTCCTACAATGGGCAGTTCTTC. Its protein is CASSPPGASSYNGQFF.

The chain uses TRBV4-1 and TRBJ2-3, with 10 bases that match TRBD1. Trimming cost V 3 bases and J 1 base; bases outside gene matches: 4. CDR3 length: 16 residues. Germline V gene sequence: CDR1 MGHRA, CDR2 YSYEKL. This chain's CDR3 is CASSHTGTGGTDTQYF. CDR3 sequence (DNA): TGCGCCAGCAGCCACACCGGGACAGGGGGCACAGATACGCAGTATTTT.

The chain joins TRBV10-3 to TRBJ2-5, with 9 positions matching TRBD2. The germline gives CDR1 ENHRY, CDR2 SYGVKD. V lost 7 bases to trimming and J lost 4 bases; unmatched junction nucleotides: 7. The CDR3 contains 14 residues. This chain's CDR3 is CAIKVSGGRETQYF. DNA of the CDR3: TGTGCCATCAAGGTTAGCGGGGGAAGAGAGACCCAGTACTTC.

V and J are TRBV30 and TRBJ1-5; TRBD1 aligns across 8 bases. CDR1 and CDR2 from the germline V gene are GTSNPN and SVGIG (reference sequence). V lost 2 bases to trimming and J lost 13 bases; unmatched junction nucleotides: 13. There are 14 residues in the CDR3. The CDR3 here is CAWSKGTGVPTQHF. CDR3 DNA sequence: TGTGCCTGGAGTAAAGGGACAGGCGTTCCGACGCAGCATTTT.

The CDR3 nucleotides are TGTGCCAGCAGTGGACAGGGGGCCTCCTACAATGAGCAGTTCTTC. Amino acids: CASSGQGASYNEQFF. V and J are TRBV6-6 and TRBJ2-1; TRBD1 matches at 11 bases. CDR1 and CDR2 (germline): MNHNY, SVGAGI (reference sequence). V trimming: 5 bases; J trimming: 0 bases; junction bases outside the gene matches: 0. The CDR3 has 15 amino acids.

This chain uses TRBV6-6 with TRBJ1-1; 8 bases are a match to TRBD1. CDR3 length equals 16 residues. In germline, CDR1 is MNHNY, CDR2 SVGAGI (reference sequence). V shed 7 bases, J shed 1 base, and the junction held 11 bases outside the gene matches. In DNA, the CDR3 is TGTGCCAGCATAGGACAGGGACAGGATCCGAACACTGAAGCTTTCTTT. It translates to CASIGQGQDPNTEAFF.

The genes are TRBV9 and TRBJ2-1; TRBD2 matches at 15 bases. The length of the CDR3 is 19 residues. Germline V gene sequence: CDR1 SGDLS, CDR2 YYNGEE. J lost 7 bases, V lost 4 bases, and 15 bases had no gene match. CDR3 region: CASSPSQRGTSGRINEQFF. The CDR3 DNA reads as TGTGCCAGCAGCCCATCGCAACGGGGGACTAGCGGGAGGATAAATGAGCAGTTCTTC.